This TCR beta chain was recovered during a study of blood T cell repertoires in COVID-19. For the study at large: Specimens from acute and convalescent COVID-19 originated in the United States, Italy and Spain. T cells, B-cell-depleted T cells, or PBMCs supplied cDNA or gDNA.

Per the germline V gene, CDR1 is MNHEY and CDR2 is SVGEGT. V was clipped by 0 bases and J by 9 bases, with 3 bases between them. The CDR3 sequence is 11 residues long. The age range of participants was about 18 to 89 years, with residence in about 25 US areas. Grouping used clinical history reported by participants in a survey and questionnaire. The data were produced by immunoSEQ multiplex PCR, yet TCRdb's version contains in-frame clones alone and is incomplete. The sample has about 250,000 clones; 80% to 90% are singletons. Specimen: PBMCs or T cells enriched from blood (not recorded which). The TCR sequence derives from a woman between 25 and 40 years old who had recovered from COVID-19. The chain combines TRBV6-2 or TRBV6-3 with TRBJ2-1; D gene ambiguous. The CDR3 coding sequence is TGTGCCAGCAGTTACTCCGGTGAGCAGTTCTTC. Translation gives CASSYSGEQFF.